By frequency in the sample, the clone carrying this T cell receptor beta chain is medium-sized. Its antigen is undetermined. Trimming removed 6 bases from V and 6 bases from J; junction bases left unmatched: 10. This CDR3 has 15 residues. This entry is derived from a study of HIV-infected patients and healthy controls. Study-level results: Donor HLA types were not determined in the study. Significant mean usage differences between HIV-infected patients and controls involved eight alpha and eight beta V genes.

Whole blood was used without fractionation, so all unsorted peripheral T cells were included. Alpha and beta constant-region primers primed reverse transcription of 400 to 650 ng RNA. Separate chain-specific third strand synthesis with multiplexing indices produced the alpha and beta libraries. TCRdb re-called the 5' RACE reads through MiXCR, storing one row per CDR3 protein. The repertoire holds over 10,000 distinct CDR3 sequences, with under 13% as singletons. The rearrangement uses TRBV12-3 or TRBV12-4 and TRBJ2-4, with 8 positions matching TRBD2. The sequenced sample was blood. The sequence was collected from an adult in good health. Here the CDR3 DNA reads TGTGCCAGCAGCGGACTAGCCGCCCAAGGAAACATTCAGTACTTC. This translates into CASSGLAAQGNIQYF.